The T cell receptor beta chain under discussion was sequenced for a study of metastatic and nonmetastatic thyroid tumors. Background on the study: Blood and tumor or nodule tissue repertoires from malignant and benign thyroid patients were compared. Study-level findings and limits: Reported TCR beta diversity, measured in blood and tumor, was significantly higher for malignant thyroid tumors than for benign nodules.

This clone was recorded at least ten times. What it binds is not known. Methods used by the authors: Clinicopathological groups of papillary thyroid cancer showed CDR3 differences that were used to build a distant-metastasis classifier. TCRdb recomputed clones from the PCR reads via MiXCR. None of the V and J calls come from the authors' own analysis; TCRdb made them. The sample records tens of thousands of clones, around 4% being singletons. Every patient was untreated before thyroid surgery. Germline lookup yields CDR1 LGHNA and CDR2 YNFKEQ. CDR3 length: 16 residues. V dropped 2 bases and J dropped 4; count of bases not matched to a gene: 6.

The TCR comes from a female donor with papillary thyroid cancer or a benign thyroid nodule (not recorded which). Some clones in this sample may be carry-over from other donors' samples. Input material: blood. The chain joins TRBV4-2 to TRBJ2-2; 8 nucleotides agree with TRBD2. The CDR3 is CASSQSTSGGTGELFF. CDR3 sequence (DNA): TGTGCCAGCAGCCAATCAACTAGCGGAGGCACCGGGGAGCTGTTTTTT.